This entry describes one T cell receptor (beta chain). TCRdb used MiXCR to reprocess the RACE reads, holding one entry per CDR3 protein. The sample contains 350,000 to 400,000 distinct CDR3 sequences, about 6% of which appear only once. These data are taken from a study of human T cells and chemical hapten exposure. In the study overall: The sensitizing agent was 2% DPC, placed on roughly 2 cm by roughly 2 cm of upper inner arm skin.

Time point: patch test 2, 6 weeks after DPC sensitization. Described treatment: therapeutic diphenylcyclopropenone sensitization with weekly scalp DPC. The CDR3 covers 12 residues. Germline values: CDR1 ENHRY, CDR2 SYGVKD. V dropped 0 bases and J dropped 9 bases, with 5 bases sitting between them. The starting material was whole blood, obtained in connection with sensitization to the hapten diphenylcyclopropenone (DPC). The sequence came from a young woman with alopecia areata. Some clones in this sample may be carry-over from other donors' samples. The rearrangement links TRBV10-3 to TRBJ1-4; no clear D gene. The CDR3 loop is CAISESGQKLFF. CDR3 nucleotides: TGTGCCATCAGTGAGTCAGGCCAAAAACTGTTTTTT.